Below, 28 T cell receptor beta chains from the same sample are listed, as sequenced in a study of blood T cell repertoires in COVID-19. The table came from immunoSEQ multiplex PCR; TCRdb's copy has only in-frame clones and leaves some out. The sample lists roughly 100,000 clones, 81% seen once, with around 4.8% in the top ten. The sample consisted of peripheral blood. The receptors were gathered from a man older than 75 with COVID-19, enrolled during active disease.

CDR3 loop: CASSPTGMNTEAFF. CDR3 nucleotide sequence: TGTGCCAGCAGTCCTACAGGCATGAACACTGAAGCTTTCTTT. The chain combines TRBV6-5 with TRBJ1-1; perhaps TRBD1 as D (5 bases). Trimming removed 5 bases at V and 0 bases at J, with 10 bases between. This CDR3 is 14 amino acids long. The V gene's germline CDR1 is MNHEY and CDR2 SVGAGI.

The V call is TRBV30, the J call TRBJ1-5; 7 bases are shared with TRBD1. From germline, CDR1 is GTSNPN and CDR2 SVGIG (reference sequence). CDR3 length: 14 amino acids. V shed 0 bases and J 3 bases; nucleotides not matched to a gene: 2. CDR3 bases: TGTGCCTGGAGTGTCGGGACAGTCAATCAGCCCCAGCATTTT. It encodes CAWSVGTVNQPQHF. Using reference TRBV30 and TRBJ1-5 for the parts outside the CDR3, the full variable domain is SQTIHQWPATLVQPVGSPLSLECTVEGTSNPNLYWYRQAAGRGLQLLFYSVGIGQISSEVPQNLSASRPQDRQFILSSKKLLLSDSGFYLCAWSVGTVNQPQHFGDGTRLSIL.

The chain is built from TRBV10-2 and TRBJ1-6, with a possible D match to TRBD1 (6 bases). The CDR3 spans 15 residues. Germline CDR1 WSHSY, CDR2 SAAADI. V shed 5 bases and J shed 4 bases, with 12 bases lying between them. CDR3 coding DNA: TGCGCCAGCAGTAACGGACAGCCATATAATTCACCCCTCCACTTT. Its protein is CASSNGQPYNSPLHF.

V usage is TRBV28 and J usage is TRBJ1-1; the D is unclear. V dropped 5 bases and J dropped 1 base, with 8 bases sitting between them. CDR3 length: 13 residues. CDR1 is MDHEN and CDR2 is SYDVKM in the germline V gene. The CDR3 DNA sequence: TGTGCCAGCAGTGACGCGGCGAACACTGAAGCTTTCTTT. The encoded protein is CASSDAANTEAFF.

The V gene is TRBV20-1, the J gene TRBJ1-2, with 9 bases fitting TRBD1. This CDR3 has 13 residues. CDR1 DFQATT and CDR2 SNEGSKA come from the germline V gene (reference sequence). With V trimmed by 3 bases and J by 8 bases, 7 bases remained unmatched. The DNA of the CDR3 is TGCAGTGCTAGTACAGGGGGCGCCTGGGGCTACACCTTC. Amino acids: CSASTGGAWGYTF.

This clone was seen a handful of times. The genes are TRBV18 and TRBJ1-4, with 7 bases fitting TRBD1. This CDR3 has 17 residues. CDR1 and CDR2 (germline): KGHSH, LQKENI. V was pared by 0 bases and J by 8 bases, with 12 bases of the junction left unmatched. CDR3 in DNA: TGTGCCAGCTCACCACCCTCGCTGGGACAGCTGGGAGAAAAACTGTTTTTT. It encodes CASSPPSLGQLGEKLFF. Together with reference TRBV18 and TRBJ1-4, the CDR3 gives the full variable domain: NAGVMQNPRHLVRRRGQEARLRCSPMKGHSHVYWYRQLPEEGLKFMVYLQKENIIDESGMPKERFSAEFPKEGPSILRIQQVVRGDSAAYFCASSPPSLGQLGEKLFFGSGTQLSVL.

J is TRBJ2-5 and V is TRBV27; TRBD1 agrees at 9 bases. CDR1 MNHEY and CDR2 SMNVEV come from the germline V gene (reference sequence). The ends lost 5 bases at V and 5 bases at J; junction bases unmatched: 15. The CDR3 is made up of 17 amino acids. This CDR3 is CASSINPTGTGLETQYF. The CDR3, as DNA: TGTGCCAGCAGTATAAACCCAACCGGGACAGGGTTGGAGACCCAGTACTTC.

The V gene is TRBV18, the J gene TRBJ1-2, with TRBD1 matching over 10 bases. J was trimmed by 0 bases and V by 3 bases; bases with no gene match: 4. The germline V gene encodes CDR1 KGHSH and CDR2 LQKENI. The CDR3 consists of 16 residues. The CDR3 is CASSPGQGTANYGYTF. The CDR3 nucleotides read TGTGCCAGCTCACCGGGACAGGGGACCGCTAACTATGGCTACACCTTC.

The J gene is TRBJ2-6, the V gene TRBV6-1, with TRBD2 identical over 7 bases. After removal of 2 bases from V and 5 bases from J, the junction contained 6 bases not matched to a gene. The CDR3 runs to 16 residues. Germline values: CDR1 MNHNS, CDR2 SASEGT. The CDR3 protein is CASSEQGGFRANVLTF. The CDR3 region has the DNA TGTGCCAGCAGTGAACAGGGAGGGTTTCGGGCCAACGTCCTGACTTTC.

This clone is labeled medium-sized. This rearrangement joins TRBV27 to TRBJ1-1; D not certain. This CDR3 contains 13 residues. In germline, CDR1 is MNHEY, CDR2 SMNVEV (reference sequence). The V end lost 3 bases, the J end lost 2 bases, and 7 bases lay between the germline ends. CDR3 loop: CASSFVHNTEAFF. The CDR3 region has the DNA TGTGCCAGCAGTTTCGTACACAACACTGAAGCTTTCTTT.

The chain recombines TRBV28 with TRBJ2-5; possibly TRBD2 for D (5 bases). The CDR3 length is 12 residues. CDR1 and CDR2 from the germline V gene are MDHEN and SYDVKM. V lost 4 bases, J lost 2 bases, and 5 bases lay in between. This chain's CDR3 is CASSWTQETQYF. The DNA of the CDR3 is TGTGCCAGCAGTTGGACTCAAGAGACCCAGTACTTC.

This clone was picked up one time. The genes are TRBV10-3 and TRBJ2-2; a weak D match, TRBD1 (5 bases). Germline V gene sequence: CDR1 ENHRY, CDR2 SYGVKD. Trimming pared 0 bases from V and 6 bases from J, leaving 17 bases between. The CDR3 covers 17 residues. CDR3 DNA: TGTGCCATCAGTGAGTCGAGGCAGGGCACCCTCCCCGGGGAGCTGTTTTTT. This codes for CAISESRQGTLPGELFF.

J is TRBJ1-5 and V is TRBV7-8; weak D call: TRBD1 (5 bases). The CDR3 spans 13 residues. Trimming stripped 1 base from V and 7 bases from J, with 8 bases between. Germline lookup yields CDR1 SGHVS and CDR2 FQNEAQ. In DNA, the CDR3 is TGTGCCAGCAGCTTAGACCAGGGCCAGCCCCAGCATTTT. This translates into CASSLDQGQPQHF.

CDR3: CASSQTGQANTEAFF. In nucleotides, the CDR3 is TGTGCCAGCAGTCAAACGGGACAGGCGAACACTGAAGCTTTCTTT. This rearrangement joins TRBV2 to TRBJ1-1; 8 bases fit TRBD1. The length of the CDR3 is 15 residues. With V trimmed by 5 bases and J by 1 base, 6 bases remained unmatched. Germline V CDR1 and CDR2: SNHLY, FYNNEI.

The chain has TRBV5-4 and TRBJ2-7; no reliable D call. From germline, CDR1 is SGHNT and CDR2 YYREEE (reference sequence). The length of the CDR3 is 13 residues. The ends were cut back, 3 bases at V and 0 bases at J, with 7 bases in the middle. The CDR3 coding sequence is TGTGCCAGCAGCTGGAGCTCCTCCTACGAGCAGTACTTC. It specifies CASSWSSSYEQYF. The full variable domain, rest sourced from reference TRBV5-4 and TRBJ2-7, is ETGVTQSPTHLIKTRGQQVTLRCSSQSGHNTVSWYQQALGQGPQFIFQYYREEENGRGNFPPRFSGLQFPNYSSELNVNALELDDSALYLCASSWSSSYEQYFGPGTRLTVT.

The chain combines TRBV19 with TRBJ1-5; D unclear. Trimming left V 11 bases short and J 6 bases short, with 8 bases between. Germline CDR1 reads LNHDA; CDR2 reads SQIVND (reference sequence). The CDR3 covers 10 residues. This chain's CDR3 is CASGRQPQHF. DNA for the CDR3: TGTGCCTCAGGCCGTCAGCCCCAGCATTTT.

The chain couples TRBV6-5 to TRBJ2-7; the match to TRBD2 covers 7 bases. This CDR3 spans 14 amino acids. V shed 0 bases and J 6 bases; nucleotides not matched to a gene: 5. CDR1 is MNHEY, CDR2 SVGAGI, per germline. The CDR3 coding sequence is TGTGCCAGCAGTTACTCGGGAGGGGTGGCCGAGCAGTACTTC. It is translated as CASSYSGGVAEQYF.

This chain uses TRBV18 with TRBJ2-3; 7 bases agree with TRBD1. This CDR3 has 16 residues. The ends lost 3 bases at V and 0 bases at J; junction bases unmatched: 6. Germline lookup yields CDR1 KGHSH and CDR2 LQKENI. This CDR3 reads CASSPRTGKSTDTQYF. CDR3 in DNA: TGTGCCAGCTCACCGCGGACAGGCAAAAGCACAGATACGCAGTATTTT.

The gene calls are TRBV9 and TRBJ2-7, with a weak D call TRBD2 (5 bases). The V and J ends lost 0 bases and 2 bases respectively, with 9 bases between them. Germline V lookup: CDR1 SGDLS, CDR2 YYNGEE. The CDR3 covers 14 residues. CDR3 DNA sequence: TGTGCCAGCAGCGTAGGACACGGGGCCTACGAGCAGTACTTC. It encodes CASSVGHGAYEQYF.

V usage is TRBV4-1 and J usage is TRBJ2-7; TRBD2 agrees at 9 bases. This CDR3 has 16 amino acids. Losses at the gene ends were 0 bases for V and 6 bases for J; bases not matched to a gene: 9. Germline-derived CDR1 and CDR2 are MGHRA and YSYEKL. CDR3 in DNA: TGCGCCAGCAGCCAAGATCCCGGCGGGAGGGCTGGCGAGCAGTACTTC. Protein sequence: CASSQDPGGRAGEQYF.

This clone was counted a single time. This chain joins TRBV7-2 and TRBJ2-7; a possible D gene is TRBD2 (5 bases). The length of the CDR3 is 14 residues. The ends were cut back, 1 base at V and 3 bases at J, with 10 bases in the middle. CDR1 is SGHTA, CDR2 FQGNSA, per germline. The CDR3 DNA sequence: TGTGCCAGCAGCTTAGATGTGGGAGTCTACGAGCAGTACTTC. Its protein is CASSLDVGVYEQYF.

The chain recombines TRBV27 with TRBJ1-5, with D uncertain. Germline V gene sequence: CDR1 MNHEY, CDR2 SMNVEV (reference sequence). There are 14 residues in the CDR3. Deletions cut 3 bases from V and 5 bases from J, with 11 bases between. The CDR3 spells CASSFSSADQPQHF. Here the CDR3 DNA reads TGTGCCAGCAGTTTTTCGTCAGCGGATCAGCCCCAGCATTTT.

The gene calls are TRBV7-2 and TRBJ1-1, with a tentative D call TRBD1 (5 bases). This CDR3 region has 13 residues. Germline V gene lookup returns CDR1 SGHTA and CDR2 FQGNSA. The V and J ends lost 0 bases and 10 bases respectively, with 12 bases between them. CDR3 nucleotides: TGTGCCAGCAGCTTAGCCCAGTGGAGGGGAGCTTTCTTT. This sequence encodes CASSLAQWRGAFF.

The V gene is TRBV5-8, the J gene TRBJ1-5, with 8 bases aligning to TRBD1. V shed 4 bases and J 3 bases; nucleotides not matched to a gene: 12. The CDR3 consists of 17 residues. CDR1 is SGHTS, CDR2 YDEGEE, per germline. CDR3 region: CASSPGTGSWDNQPQHF. The CDR3, as DNA: TGTGCCAGCAGCCCCGGGACAGGCAGCTGGGACAATCAGCCCCAGCATTTT.

The gene calls are TRBV19 and TRBJ2-1; maybe TRBD2 (6 bases). The CDR3 has 13 amino acids. CDR1 is LNHDA and CDR2 is SQIVND in the germline V gene (reference sequence). V was clipped by 5 bases and J by 12 bases, with 17 bases between them. The CDR3 coding sequence is TGTGCCAGTAGTCAAAAACGGGAGACCGGGCAGTTCTTC. Its protein is CASSQKRETGQFF.

Written as DNA, the CDR3 is TGTGCCAGCAGCCTGGACAGGGGCAATGAAAAACTGTTTTTT. The encoded protein is CASSLDRGNEKLFF. This chain links TRBV7-2 with TRBJ1-4; 9 positions agree with TRBD1. CDR1 and CDR2 from the germline V gene are SGHTA and FQGNSA. The CDR3 is made up of 14 amino acids. J was trimmed by 5 bases and V by 5 bases; bases with no gene match: 3. The entire variable domain, with the rest obtained from reference TRBV7-2 and TRBJ1-4, is as follows: GAGVSQSPSNKVTEKGKDVELRCDPISGHTALYWYRQSLGQGLEFLIYFQGNSAPDKSGLPSDRFSAERTGGSVSTLTIQRTQQEDSAVYLCASSLDRGNEKLFFGSGTQLSVL.

The V and J genes are TRBV5-4 and TRBJ2-1; 11 bases map to TRBD1. The V and J ends lost 4 bases and 3 bases, in that order; junction bases with no gene match: 3. The CDR3 consists of 15 residues. Germline V gene data show CDR1 as SGHNT and CDR2 as YYREEE (reference sequence). Here the CDR3 DNA reads TGTGCCAGCAGCATAGGGACAGGGGGCTACAATGAGCAGTTCTTC. Its protein is CASSIGTGGYNEQFF.

This clone came up a few times. The CDR3 is CASSQDTGEANEKLFF. CDR3 DNA sequence: TGCGCCAGCAGCCAAGATACAGGGGAAGCTAATGAAAAACTGTTTTTT. The chain employs TRBV4-3 and TRBJ1-4, with TRBD1 identical over 7 bases. V shed 0 bases and J 3 bases; nucleotides not matched to a gene: 4. This CDR3 has 16 amino acids. CDR1 LGHNA and CDR2 YSLEER come from the germline V gene.